This passage covers 28 T cell receptor beta chains from one sample sequenced in a study of blood T cell repertoires in COVID-19. The assay was immunoSEQ multiplex PCR, and TCRdb's table has in-frame clones only and misses some. Found here are about 240,000 clones, around 80% of them singletons; the top ten hold around 3.3%. Sequenced sample: peripheral blood. These receptors were taken from a woman aged 18-29 years with acute or convalescent COVID-19.

V and J are TRBV19 and TRBJ1-4; 7 nucleotides match TRBD1. V lost 3 bases to trimming and J lost 4 bases; unmatched junction nucleotides: 8. The CDR3 contains 16 residues. Germline V gene lookup returns CDR1 LNHDA and CDR2 SQIVND (reference sequence). CDR3 in DNA: TGTGCCAGTAGTATCCACTCGGGACAGCTTAATGAAAAACTGTTTTTT. Translating gives CASSIHSGQLNEKLFF.

This chain joins TRBV27 and TRBJ2-1, with a tentative D call TRBD1 (7 bases). This CDR3 is built from 17 residues. The germline gives CDR1 MNHEY, CDR2 SMNVEV (reference sequence). The V and J ends lost 3 bases and 2 bases respectively, with 17 bases between them. The CDR3 DNA is TGTGCCAGCAGTTTTCCCAGGGGGGAGGCAGCCTACAATGAGCAGTTCTTC. Translated: CASSFPRGEAAYNEQFF.

The gene calls are TRBV10-3 and TRBJ1-1; 8 nucleotides align to TRBD1. This CDR3 comprises 18 residues. The V and J ends lost 0 bases and 6 bases, in that order; junction bases with no gene match: 15. The germline V gene has CDR1 ENHRY and CDR2 SYGVKD. The CDR3 here is CAISESWGGTGLRAEAFF. The CDR3 coding sequence is TGTGCCATCAGTGAGTCGTGGGGGGGGACAGGCCTTAGGGCTGAAGCTTTCTTT.

V and J are TRBV28 and TRBJ1-4; D may be TRBD1 (6 bases). V lost 7 bases and J lost 6, with 9 bases in between. The CDR3 is 12 residues long. CDR1 and CDR2 (germline): MDHEN, SYDVKM. The CDR3 region is CASMGHYEKLFF. DNA of the CDR3: TGTGCCAGCATGGGACATTATGAAAAACTGTTTTTT.

This clone was seen just once. The J gene is TRBJ1-2, the V gene TRBV7-9; D remains ambiguous. CDR1 and CDR2 (germline): SEHNR, FQNEAQ (reference sequence). The CDR3 totals 13 residues. V was clipped by 1 base and J by 2 bases, with 5 bases between them. In DNA, the CDR3 is TGTGCCAGCAGCTTAGGTCAGAACTATGGCTACACCTTC. Protein: CASSLGQNYGYTF.

In its sample, this clone was seen once. V is TRBV27 and J is TRBJ2-2; 13 bases agree with TRBD2. CDR1 is MNHEY, CDR2 SMNVEV, per germline (reference sequence). The CDR3 totals 19 residues. J was trimmed by 6 bases and V by 4 bases; bases with no gene match: 14. Here the CDR3 reads CASSWGTPGLAGIPGELFF. CDR3 DNA: TGTGCCAGCAGTTGGGGAACACCGGGACTAGCGGGAATCCCCGGGGAGCTGTTTTTT.

This clone was seen only once. The genes are TRBV14 and TRBJ2-5; D remains unclear. The CDR3 is made up of 14 amino acids. V was trimmed by 0 bases and J by 0 bases, leaving 5 bases between them. Per the germline V gene, CDR1 is SGHDN and CDR2 is FVKESK. The CDR3 coding sequence is TGTGCCAGCAGCCAAGACAGTAACCAAGAGACCCAGTACTTC. It codes for CASSQDSNQETQYF. Full variable domain (rest looked up from reference TRBV14 and TRBJ2-5): EAGVTQFPSHSVIEKGQTVTLRCDPISGHDNLYWYRRVMGKEIKFLLHFVKESKQDESGMPNNRFLAERTGGTYSTLKVQPAELEDSGVYFCASSQDSNQETQYFGPGTRLLVL.

This clone has only one observation. This rearrangement joins TRBV4-1 to TRBJ1-1; 8 bases fit TRBD1. In germline, CDR1 is MGHRA, CDR2 YSYEKL. The V gene end was trimmed by 4 bases and the J gene end by 8 bases; junction bases not matched to a gene: 9. The CDR3 extends over 14 amino acids. CDR3 nucleotides: TGCGCCAGCAGCCCACAGGACAGGGCAGCAGAAGCTTTCTTT. As protein: CASSPQDRAAEAFF.

V is TRBV7-8 and J is TRBJ2-7; D gene ambiguous. Trimming removed 0 bases from V and 2 bases from J, with 5 bases in between. CDR3 length equals 13 residues. Per the germline V gene, CDR1 is SGHVS and CDR2 is FQNEAQ. The CDR3 loop reads CASSLASAYEQYF. The CDR3 nucleotides read TGTGCCAGCAGCTTAGCGTCTGCCTACGAGCAGTACTTC.

The V call is TRBV7-9, the J call TRBJ2-1; 8 bases are shared with TRBD1. Losses at the gene ends were 3 bases for V and 2 bases for J; bases not matched to a gene: 6. CDR3 size: 16 residues. Germline V gives CDR1 SEHNR, CDR2 FQNEAQ (reference sequence). The CDR3 protein is CASSFPGQGTYNEQFF. Written as DNA, the CDR3 is TGTGCCAGCAGCTTCCCTGGACAGGGCACCTACAATGAGCAGTTCTTC.

V gene TRBV27 combines with J gene TRBJ2-1; 15 bases are shared with TRBD2. The length of the CDR3 is 15 residues. Germline V gene lookup returns CDR1 MNHEY and CDR2 SMNVEV (reference sequence). With 3 bases clipped from V and 7 bases from J, the junction kept 1 base outside the gene matches. DNA of the CDR3: TGTGCCAGCAGTTTTGGGACTAGCGGGAGGAATGAGCAGTTCTTC. It specifies CASSFGTSGRNEQFF.

This clone was seen a handful of times. The V and J genes are TRBV19 and TRBJ2-5, with TRBD1 matching 9 bases. This CDR3 contains 14 residues. Unmatched junction bases numbered 5, after V lost 4 bases and J lost 5 bases. The germline gives CDR1 LNHDA, CDR2 SQIVND (reference sequence). The CDR3 sequence is CASSKNRGLETQYF. CDR3 bases: TGTGCCAGTAGTAAAAACAGGGGGCTTGAGACCCAGTACTTC.

The rearrangement joins TRBV5-1 to TRBJ2-5, with TRBD1 matching over 7 bases. In germline, CDR1 is SGHRS, CDR2 YFSETQ. The J segment lost 5 bases and the V segment lost 4 bases, leaving 11 bases of the junction unmatched. This CDR3 is built from 15 residues. The CDR3 region has the DNA TGCGCCAGCAGCGCGACGACAGGGCTGAGTGAGACCCAGTACTTC. Encoded protein: CASSATTGLSETQYF.

V usage is TRBV15 and J usage is TRBJ1-4, with 8 bases fitting TRBD1. With 2 bases clipped from V and 7 bases from J, the junction kept 6 bases outside the gene matches. Germline lookup yields CDR1 LNHNV and CDR2 YYDKDF (reference sequence). CDR3 size: 15 residues. The CDR3 loop reads CATSRSQGEVEKLFF. The CDR3 DNA follows: TGTGCCACCAGCAGATCACAGGGGGAGGTTGAAAAACTGTTTTTT.

The chain carries TRBV19 and TRBJ1-3, with a tentative D call TRBD1 (6 bases). V gave up 0 bases and J gave up 2 bases, with 20 bases separating them. The CDR3 is made up of 19 amino acids. CDR1 and CDR2 (germline): LNHDA, SQIVND (reference sequence). The CDR3 bases are TGTGCCAGTAGTATAGATACTGTCGGCGCGGGGGCGGCTGGAAACACCATATATTTT. It encodes CASSIDTVGAGAAGNTIYF.

This CDR3 is CASSPLYGTQYF. CDR3 bases: TGTGCCAGCTCACCACTGTACGGTACGCAGTATTTT. This chain links TRBV18 with TRBJ2-3; D is uncertain. V lost 1 base to trimming and J lost 8 bases, with 7 bases between them. There are 12 residues in the CDR3. The germline V gene encodes CDR1 KGHSH and CDR2 LQKENI.

V usage is TRBV27 and J usage is TRBJ2-1; 7 bases match TRBD2. The CDR3 extends over 16 amino acids. CDR1 MNHEY and CDR2 SMNVEV come from the germline V gene (reference sequence). V lost 6 bases to trimming and J lost 0 bases; unmatched junction nucleotides: 8. In DNA form, the CDR3 reads TGTGCCAGCAGACCTCTTGGGGGGGTCTCCTACAATGAGCAGTTCTTC. Amino acid sequence: CASRPLGGVSYNEQFF.

The chain carries TRBV27 and TRBJ1-1; perhaps TRBD1 as D (6 bases). This CDR3 contains 15 residues. V was pared by 3 bases and J by 8 bases, with 19 bases between. Germline assignment: CDR1 MNHEY and CDR2 SMNVEV (reference sequence). The CDR3 DNA reads as TGTGCCAGCAGTTTTCTCCAATCAGGGGCAGGGGAAGCTTTCTTT. Amino acid sequence: CASSFLQSGAGEAFF.

The chain recombines TRBV3-1 (or the pseudogene TRBV3-2) with TRBJ2-5; the D is unclear. CDR3 length: 15 residues. Germline V gene sequence: CDR1 LGHDT, CDR2 YNNKEL (reference sequence). Trimming removed 0 bases at V and 2 bases at J, with 10 bases between. This CDR3 reads CASSQDWHSQETQYF. CDR3 bases: TGTGCCAGCAGCCAAGACTGGCATTCTCAAGAGACCCAGTACTTC.

The rearrangement uses TRBV29-1 and TRBJ2-1, with TRBD1 matching 8 bases. There are 13 residues in the CDR3. With V trimmed by 4 bases and J by 6 bases, 5 bases remained unmatched. In germline, CDR1 is SQVTM, CDR2 ANQGSEA. CDR3 nucleotides: TGCAGCGTTGCAGGGGGCGTTGGCAATGAGCAGTTCTTC. Translation gives CSVAGGVGNEQFF.

The chain combines TRBV20-1 with TRBJ2-1; perhaps TRBD1 as D (5 bases). Germline loops: CDR1 DFQATT, CDR2 SNEGSKA (reference sequence). The CDR3 runs 11 residues. The V and J ends lost 6 bases and 6 bases respectively, with 9 bases between them. The CDR3 nucleotides are TGCAGTGCCATAAGGGGCAATGAGCAGTTCTTC. As protein: CSAIRGNEQFF.

This clone was counted a single time. The chain employs TRBV19 and TRBJ2-1, with TRBD2 matching 7 bases. There are 15 residues in the CDR3. From germline, CDR1 is LNHDA and CDR2 SQIVND (reference sequence). With 2 bases clipped from V and 6 bases from J, the junction kept 7 bases outside the gene matches. This CDR3 reads CASSILTSVGNEQFF. In nucleotides, the CDR3 is TGTGCCAGTAGTATACTTACTAGCGTAGGCAATGAGCAGTTCTTC. Full variable domain (remainder filled in from reference TRBV19 and TRBJ2-1): DGGITQSPKYLFRKEGQNVTLSCEQNLNHDAMYWYRQDPGQGLRLIYYSQIVNDFQKGDIAEGYSVSREKKESFPLTVTSAQKNPTAFYLCASSILTSVGNEQFFGPGTRLTVL.

The chain is built from TRBV4-3 and TRBJ1-1; a weak D match, TRBD1 (5 bases). The V and J ends lost 4 bases and 1 base respectively, with 10 bases between them. The CDR3 is 14 residues long. Germline-derived CDR1 and CDR2 are LGHNA and YSLEER. In DNA, the CDR3 is TGCGCCAGCAGCCCCCTAGGGGCGAACACTGAAGCTTTCTTT. This gives the protein CASSPLGANTEAFF.

The V call is TRBV5-1, the J call TRBJ2-1, with D possibly being TRBD2 (5 bases). The V and J ends lost 2 bases and 5 bases respectively, with 11 bases between them. Per the germline V gene, CDR1 is SGHRS and CDR2 is YFSETQ. The CDR3 extends over 14 amino acids. CDR3 DNA: TGCGCCAGCAGCTTAAGCGGAGGTGACAATGAGCAGTTCTTC. Translated: CASSLSGGDNEQFF.

This chain connects TRBV7-2 to TRBJ1-3; D is uncertain. The CDR3 is made up of 12 amino acids. Germline CDR1 and CDR2: SGHTA and FQGNSA. V dropped 1 base and J dropped 4 bases, with 2 bases sitting between them. The CDR3 DNA reads TGTGCCAGCAGCTTAGTAGGAAACACCATATATTTT. Its protein is CASSLVGNTIYF.

The chain has TRBV28 and TRBJ2-4; 12 bases match TRBD2. Trimming at V came to 5 bases and at J to 5 bases, leaving 7 bases not matched to a gene. The CDR3 consists of 16 residues. Germline CDR1 and CDR2: MDHEN and SYDVKM. Written as DNA, the CDR3 is TGTGCCAGCAGTAAAGGACTAGCGGGGAAAGAAAACATTCAGTACTTC. Translating it yields CASSKGLAGKENIQYF.

This clone was detected only a few times. The chain uses TRBV7-2 and TRBJ2-3, with TRBD2 identical over 9 bases. The germline V gene has CDR1 SGHTA and CDR2 FQGNSA. J gave up 2 bases and V 5 bases, and 11 bases lay outside the gene matches. The CDR3 has 17 residues. The CDR3 protein is CASSLRLAERYTDTQYF. The CDR3 DNA is TGTGCCAGCAGCCTCAGACTAGCGGAACGGTACACAGATACGCAGTATTTT. Together with reference TRBV7-2 and TRBJ2-3, the CDR3 gives the full variable domain: GAGVSQSPSNKVTEKGKDVELRCDPISGHTALYWYRQSLGQGLEFLIYFQGNSAPDKSGLPSDRFSAERTGGSVSTLTIQRTQQEDSAVYLCASSLRLAERYTDTQYFGPGTRLTVL.

This chain connects TRBV7-2 to TRBJ2-3, with D unclear. This CDR3 region has 14 residues. V gave up 3 bases and J gave up 3 bases, with 10 bases separating them. CDR1 is SGHTA, CDR2 FQGNSA, per germline. The CDR3 DNA follows: TGTGCCAGCAGCTTCTATGACTCGACAGATACGCAGTATTTT. Amino acid sequence: CASSFYDSTDTQYF.